These 3 T cell receptor beta chains were sequenced from one sample in a study of CD8+CD57+ T cells in acquired aplastic anemia. TCR beta VDJ and CDR3 profiling used genomic DNA as template. TCRdb ran MiXCR on the reads and lists one entry per CDR3 protein. The sample shows a few hundred thousand distinct CDR3 sequences, over 55% of them seen only once. Sequencing input: sorted CD4+, CD8+, or CD8+CD57+ T cells (not recorded which) from PBMCs. The receptors here all came from a human donor in good health.

At least ten counts were recorded for this clonotype. At one end, the junction sequence differs from germline, possibly due to a read error. The chain is built from TRBV6-5 and TRBJ2-7; TRBD1 agrees at 7 bases. This CDR3 has 14 amino acids. The germline V gene encodes CDR1 MNHEY and CDR2 SVGAGI. The CDR3 DNA reads as TGTGCCAGCAGTGACTCGAGTTACAGGGGCGAGCAGTACTTC. It is translated as CASSDSSYRGEQYF.

This chain joins TRBV7-9 and TRBJ1-6; weak D call: TRBD1 (6 bases). Germline values: CDR1 SEHNR, CDR2 FQNEAQ (reference sequence). The CDR3 loop spans 14 amino acids. Trimming took off 5 bases at V and 9 bases at J, with 14 bases between the two ends. The CDR3 spells CASSPVQGTSPLHF. CDR3 bases: TGTGCCAGCAGCCCAGTACAGGGAACTTCACCCCTCCACTTT. The full variable domain, its missing parts supplied by reference TRBV7-9 and TRBJ1-6, is DTGVSQNPRHKITKRGQNVTFRCDPISEHNRLYWYRQTLGQGPEFLTYFQNEAQLEKSRLLSDRFSAERPKGSFSTLEIQRTEQGDSAMYLCASSPVQGTSPLHFGNGTRLTVT.

This clonotype was seen only once. This chain joins TRBV9 and TRBJ1-5; possible D gene TRBD1, 5 bases. Germline CDR1 is SGDLS and CDR2 is YYNGEE. The CDR3 runs 15 residues. V dropped 3 bases and J dropped 1 base, with 11 bases sitting between them. CDR3 DNA sequence: TGTGCCAGCAGCGGGGGAAGGGGCAGCAATCAGCCCCAGCATTTT. Translation: CASSGGRGSNQPQHF.